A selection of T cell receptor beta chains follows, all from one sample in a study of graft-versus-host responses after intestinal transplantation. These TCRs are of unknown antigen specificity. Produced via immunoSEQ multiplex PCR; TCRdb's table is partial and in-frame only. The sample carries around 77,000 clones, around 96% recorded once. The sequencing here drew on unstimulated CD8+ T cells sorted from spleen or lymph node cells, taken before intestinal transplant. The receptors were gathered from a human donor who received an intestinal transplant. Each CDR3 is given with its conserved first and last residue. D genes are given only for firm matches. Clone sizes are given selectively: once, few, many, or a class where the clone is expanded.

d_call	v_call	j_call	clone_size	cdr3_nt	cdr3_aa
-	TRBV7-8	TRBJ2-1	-	TGTGCCAGCAGCTTAGTTGCGTTTGCGGAGATACTCCTTGTCTACAATGAGCAGTTCTTC	CASSLVAFAEILLVYNEQFF
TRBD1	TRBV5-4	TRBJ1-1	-	TGTGCCAGCAGCCCTCCGGGACAGGTTACTGAAGCTTTCTTT	CASSPPGQVTEAFF
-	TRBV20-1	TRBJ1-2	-	TGCAGTGCTAGGATTAACTATGGCTACACCTTC	CSARINYGYTF
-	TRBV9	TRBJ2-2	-	TGTGCCAGCAGCCCATTGACCGGCGGGGAGCTGTTTTTT	CASSPLTGGELFF
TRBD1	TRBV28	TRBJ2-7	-	TGTGCCAGCAGTCCCGGGACAGCCGTCTCCTACGAGCAGTACTTC	CASSPGTAVSYEQYF
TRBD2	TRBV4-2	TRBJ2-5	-	TGTGCCAGCAGCCAAGGAGGGAAGCGGGAGTGGGAGACCCAGTACTTC	CASSQGGKREWETQYF
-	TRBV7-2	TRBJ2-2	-	TGTGCCAGCCCGGAAGGCACCGGGGAGCTGTTTTTT	CASPEGTGELFF
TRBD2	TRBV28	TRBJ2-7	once	TGTGCCAGCAGTTTAGTTATATCCGGGACTAGCGCTATCAACGAGCAGTACTTC	CASSLVISGTSAINEQYF
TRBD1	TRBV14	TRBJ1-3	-	TGTGCCAGCAGCCAACCTCCCCCTGGGGTGACAGGGGCTGGAAACACCATATATTTT	CASSQPPPGVTGAGNTIYF
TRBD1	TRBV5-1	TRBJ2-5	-	TGCGCCAGCAGCCCCTCGACAGGGGCCCTCCAAGAGACCCAGTACTTC	CASSPSTGALQETQYF
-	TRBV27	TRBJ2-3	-	TGTGCCAGCAGTTCTCACTTAATTGGCACAGATACGCAGTATTTT	CASSSHLIGTDTQYF